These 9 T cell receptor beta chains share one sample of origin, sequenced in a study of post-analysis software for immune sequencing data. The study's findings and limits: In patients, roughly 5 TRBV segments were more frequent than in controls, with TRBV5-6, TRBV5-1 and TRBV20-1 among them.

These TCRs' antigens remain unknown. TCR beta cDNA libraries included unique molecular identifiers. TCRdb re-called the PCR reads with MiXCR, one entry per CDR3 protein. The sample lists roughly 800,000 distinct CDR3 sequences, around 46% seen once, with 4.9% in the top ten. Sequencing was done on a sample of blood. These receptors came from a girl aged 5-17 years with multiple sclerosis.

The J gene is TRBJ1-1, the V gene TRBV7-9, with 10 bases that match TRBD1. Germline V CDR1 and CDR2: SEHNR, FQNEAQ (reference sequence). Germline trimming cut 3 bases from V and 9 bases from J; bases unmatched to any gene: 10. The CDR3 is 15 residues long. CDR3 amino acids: CASSLDRGSGGKAFF. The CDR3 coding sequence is TGTGCCAGCAGCTTGGACAGGGGGTCTGGCGGGAAAGCTTTCTTT.

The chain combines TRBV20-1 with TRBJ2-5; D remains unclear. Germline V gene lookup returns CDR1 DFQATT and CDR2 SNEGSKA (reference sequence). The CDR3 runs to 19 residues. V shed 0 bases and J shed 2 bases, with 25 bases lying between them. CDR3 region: CSARDLPSELVGLQETQYF. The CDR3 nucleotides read TGCAGTGCTAGAGATCTACCTTCTGAGCTAGTAGGCTTACAAGAGACCCAGTACTTC.

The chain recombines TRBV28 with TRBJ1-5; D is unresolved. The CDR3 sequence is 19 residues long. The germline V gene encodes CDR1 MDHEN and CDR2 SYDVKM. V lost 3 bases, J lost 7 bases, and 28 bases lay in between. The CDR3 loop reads CASSFLRLTRRDSQQPQHF. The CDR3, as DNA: TGTGCCAGCAGTTTCCTTAGGTTGACCAGGAGGGATTCCCAACAGCCCCAGCATTTT.

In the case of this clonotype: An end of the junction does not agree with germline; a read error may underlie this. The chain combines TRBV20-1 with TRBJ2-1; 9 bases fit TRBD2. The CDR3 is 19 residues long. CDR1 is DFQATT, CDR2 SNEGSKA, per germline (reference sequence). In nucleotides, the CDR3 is TGCAGTGCTAGAGATTCTCGCGGGAGGGCTGGGGGGTCCTACAATGCGCAGTTCTTC. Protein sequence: CSARDSRGRAGGSYNAQFF.

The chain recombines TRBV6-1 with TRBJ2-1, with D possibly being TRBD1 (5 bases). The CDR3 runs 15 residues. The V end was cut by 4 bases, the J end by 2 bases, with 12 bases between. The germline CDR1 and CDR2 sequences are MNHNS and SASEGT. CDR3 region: CASSGADRPYNEQFF. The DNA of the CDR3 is TGTGCCAGCAGTGGAGCCGACAGACCCTACAATGAGCAGTTCTTC.

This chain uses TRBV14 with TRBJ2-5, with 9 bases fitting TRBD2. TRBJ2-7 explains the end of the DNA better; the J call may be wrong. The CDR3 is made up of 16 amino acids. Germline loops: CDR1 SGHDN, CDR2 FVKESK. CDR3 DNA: TGTGCCAGCAGCCAAGTTCTGGGAGCGGGAGGTATCGAGCAGTACTTC. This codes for CASSQVLGAGGIEQYF.

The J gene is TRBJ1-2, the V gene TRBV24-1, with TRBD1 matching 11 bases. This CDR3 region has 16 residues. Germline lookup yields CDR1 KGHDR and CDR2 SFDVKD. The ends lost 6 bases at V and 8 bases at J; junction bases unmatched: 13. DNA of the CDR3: TGTGCCACCAGTCAAGGAGGACAGGGGGCTTTAGGAGGCTACACCTTC. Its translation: CATSQGGQGALGGYTF.

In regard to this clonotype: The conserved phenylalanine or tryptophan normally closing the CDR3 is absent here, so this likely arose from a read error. CDR3 loop: CASSPSTDTQYS. CDR3 in DNA: TGTGCCAGCAGTCCTAGCACAGATACGCAGTATTCT. The V call is TRBV12-3 or TRBV12-4, the J call TRBJ2-3; no reliable D call. The CDR3 runs to 12 residues. V gave up 5 bases and J gave up 0 bases, with 3 bases separating them.

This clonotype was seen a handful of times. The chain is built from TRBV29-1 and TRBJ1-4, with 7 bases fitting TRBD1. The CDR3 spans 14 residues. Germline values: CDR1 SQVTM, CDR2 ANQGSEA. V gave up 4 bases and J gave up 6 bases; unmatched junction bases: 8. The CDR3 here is CSVGTGVGYEKLFF. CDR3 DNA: TGCAGCGTTGGGACAGGCGTAGGGTATGAAAAACTGTTTTTT.